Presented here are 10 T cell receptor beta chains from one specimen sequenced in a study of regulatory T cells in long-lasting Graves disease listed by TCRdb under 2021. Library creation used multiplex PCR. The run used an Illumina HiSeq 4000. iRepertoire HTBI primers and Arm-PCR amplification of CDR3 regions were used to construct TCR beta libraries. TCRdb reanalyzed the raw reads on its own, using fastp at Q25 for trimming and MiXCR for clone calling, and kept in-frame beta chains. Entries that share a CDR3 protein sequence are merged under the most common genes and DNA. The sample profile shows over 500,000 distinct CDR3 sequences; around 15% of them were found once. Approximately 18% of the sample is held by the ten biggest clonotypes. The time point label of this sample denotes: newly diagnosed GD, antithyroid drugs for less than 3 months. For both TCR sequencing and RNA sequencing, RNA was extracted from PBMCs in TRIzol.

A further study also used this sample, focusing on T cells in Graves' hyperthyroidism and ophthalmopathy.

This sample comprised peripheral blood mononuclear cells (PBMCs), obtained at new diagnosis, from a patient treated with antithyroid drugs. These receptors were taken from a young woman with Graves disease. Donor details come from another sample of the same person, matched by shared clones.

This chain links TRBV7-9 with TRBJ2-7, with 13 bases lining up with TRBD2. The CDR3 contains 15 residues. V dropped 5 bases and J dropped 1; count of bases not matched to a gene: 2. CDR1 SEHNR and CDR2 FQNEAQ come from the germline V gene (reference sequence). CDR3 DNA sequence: TGTGCCAGCAGCCAGGGACTAGCGGGATCCTACGAGCAGTACTTC. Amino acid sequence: CASSQGLAGSYEQYF.

This chain's CDR3 is CASRFRDGVNSPLHF. As DNA, the CDR3 is TGTGCCAGTAGATTCCGGGACGGAGTAAATTCACCCCTCCACTTT. The chain uses TRBV19 and TRBJ1-6, with D perhaps matching TRBD1 (5 bases). This CDR3 comprises 15 residues. Germline lookup yields CDR1 LNHDA and CDR2 SQIVND (reference sequence). The V and J ends lost 6 bases and 7 bases respectively, with 16 bases between them.

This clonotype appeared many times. As DNA, the CDR3 is TGTGCCAGCAGCTTAGGAGCGGGAGGGCGAGAGACCCAGTACTTC. Protein: CASSLGAGGRETQYF. The chain uses TRBV11-2 and TRBJ2-5, with 10 bases lining up with TRBD2. V was pared by 1 base and J by 4 bases, with 3 bases of the junction left unmatched. The CDR3 has 15 amino acids. Germline CDR1 SGHAT, CDR2 FQNNGV.

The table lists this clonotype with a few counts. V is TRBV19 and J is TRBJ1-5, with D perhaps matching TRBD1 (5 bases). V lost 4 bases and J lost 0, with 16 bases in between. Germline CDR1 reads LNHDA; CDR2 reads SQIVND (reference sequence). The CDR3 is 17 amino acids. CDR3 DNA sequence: TGTGCCAGTAGTACCCAGGGTAGGGCCCTTAGCAATCAGCCCCAGCATTTT. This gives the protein CASSTQGRALSNQPQHF.

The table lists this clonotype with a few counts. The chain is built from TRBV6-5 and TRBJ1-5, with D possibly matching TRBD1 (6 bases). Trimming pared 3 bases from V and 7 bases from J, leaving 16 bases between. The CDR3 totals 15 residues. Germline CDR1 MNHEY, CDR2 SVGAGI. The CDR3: CASSYEGGSGQPQHF. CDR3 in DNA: TGTGCCAGCAGTTATGAGGGGGGCAGTGGGCAGCCCCAGCATTTT.

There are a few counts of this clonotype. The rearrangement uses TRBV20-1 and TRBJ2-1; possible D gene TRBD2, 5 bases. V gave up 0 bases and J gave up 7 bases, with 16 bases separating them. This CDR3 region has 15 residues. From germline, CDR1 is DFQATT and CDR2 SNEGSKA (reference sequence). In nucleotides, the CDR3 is TGCAGTGCTAGAGATAGTGGCCGCCCGGGGAATGAGCAGTTCTTC. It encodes CSARDSGRPGNEQFF.

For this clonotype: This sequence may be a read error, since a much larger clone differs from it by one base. CDR3 sequence reads: CSVAPGLAGVVDTQYF. The CDR3 region has the DNA TGCAGCGTTGCCCCGGGACTAGCGGGAGTTGTAGATACGCAGTATTTT. The chain uses TRBV29-1 and TRBJ2-3; TRBD2 matches at 14 bases. Germline trimming cut 4 bases from V and 5 bases from J; bases unmatched to any gene: 8. CDR1 SQVTM and CDR2 ANQGSEA come from the germline V gene. The CDR3 has 16 amino acids.

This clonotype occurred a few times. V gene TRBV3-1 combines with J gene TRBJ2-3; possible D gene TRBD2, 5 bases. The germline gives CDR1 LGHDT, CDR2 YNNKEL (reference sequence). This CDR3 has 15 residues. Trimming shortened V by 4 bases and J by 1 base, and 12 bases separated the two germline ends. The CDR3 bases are TGTGCCAGCAGCCCACAGCGAGGGCGCACAGATACGCAGTATTTT. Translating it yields CASSPQRGRTDTQYF.

CDR3 sequence: CASSNFGRLAGEQYF. The CDR3 DNA reads TGTGCCAGTAGCAATTTCGGTAGGCTAGCGGGAGAGCAGTACTTC. The chain links TRBV19 to TRBJ2-7; 9 nucleotides agree with TRBD2. The CDR3 sequence is 15 residues long. Germline V gene sequence: CDR1 LNHDA, CDR2 SQIVND (reference sequence). The V and J ends lost 6 bases and 7 bases, in that order; junction bases with no gene match: 13.

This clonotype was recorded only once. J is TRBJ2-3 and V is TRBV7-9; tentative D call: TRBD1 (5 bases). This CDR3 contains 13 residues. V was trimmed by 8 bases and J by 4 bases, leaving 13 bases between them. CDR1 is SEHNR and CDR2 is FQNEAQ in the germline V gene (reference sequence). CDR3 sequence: CASPGHPPDTQYF. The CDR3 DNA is TGTGCCAGCCCCGGACACCCTCCAGATACGCAGTATTTT.